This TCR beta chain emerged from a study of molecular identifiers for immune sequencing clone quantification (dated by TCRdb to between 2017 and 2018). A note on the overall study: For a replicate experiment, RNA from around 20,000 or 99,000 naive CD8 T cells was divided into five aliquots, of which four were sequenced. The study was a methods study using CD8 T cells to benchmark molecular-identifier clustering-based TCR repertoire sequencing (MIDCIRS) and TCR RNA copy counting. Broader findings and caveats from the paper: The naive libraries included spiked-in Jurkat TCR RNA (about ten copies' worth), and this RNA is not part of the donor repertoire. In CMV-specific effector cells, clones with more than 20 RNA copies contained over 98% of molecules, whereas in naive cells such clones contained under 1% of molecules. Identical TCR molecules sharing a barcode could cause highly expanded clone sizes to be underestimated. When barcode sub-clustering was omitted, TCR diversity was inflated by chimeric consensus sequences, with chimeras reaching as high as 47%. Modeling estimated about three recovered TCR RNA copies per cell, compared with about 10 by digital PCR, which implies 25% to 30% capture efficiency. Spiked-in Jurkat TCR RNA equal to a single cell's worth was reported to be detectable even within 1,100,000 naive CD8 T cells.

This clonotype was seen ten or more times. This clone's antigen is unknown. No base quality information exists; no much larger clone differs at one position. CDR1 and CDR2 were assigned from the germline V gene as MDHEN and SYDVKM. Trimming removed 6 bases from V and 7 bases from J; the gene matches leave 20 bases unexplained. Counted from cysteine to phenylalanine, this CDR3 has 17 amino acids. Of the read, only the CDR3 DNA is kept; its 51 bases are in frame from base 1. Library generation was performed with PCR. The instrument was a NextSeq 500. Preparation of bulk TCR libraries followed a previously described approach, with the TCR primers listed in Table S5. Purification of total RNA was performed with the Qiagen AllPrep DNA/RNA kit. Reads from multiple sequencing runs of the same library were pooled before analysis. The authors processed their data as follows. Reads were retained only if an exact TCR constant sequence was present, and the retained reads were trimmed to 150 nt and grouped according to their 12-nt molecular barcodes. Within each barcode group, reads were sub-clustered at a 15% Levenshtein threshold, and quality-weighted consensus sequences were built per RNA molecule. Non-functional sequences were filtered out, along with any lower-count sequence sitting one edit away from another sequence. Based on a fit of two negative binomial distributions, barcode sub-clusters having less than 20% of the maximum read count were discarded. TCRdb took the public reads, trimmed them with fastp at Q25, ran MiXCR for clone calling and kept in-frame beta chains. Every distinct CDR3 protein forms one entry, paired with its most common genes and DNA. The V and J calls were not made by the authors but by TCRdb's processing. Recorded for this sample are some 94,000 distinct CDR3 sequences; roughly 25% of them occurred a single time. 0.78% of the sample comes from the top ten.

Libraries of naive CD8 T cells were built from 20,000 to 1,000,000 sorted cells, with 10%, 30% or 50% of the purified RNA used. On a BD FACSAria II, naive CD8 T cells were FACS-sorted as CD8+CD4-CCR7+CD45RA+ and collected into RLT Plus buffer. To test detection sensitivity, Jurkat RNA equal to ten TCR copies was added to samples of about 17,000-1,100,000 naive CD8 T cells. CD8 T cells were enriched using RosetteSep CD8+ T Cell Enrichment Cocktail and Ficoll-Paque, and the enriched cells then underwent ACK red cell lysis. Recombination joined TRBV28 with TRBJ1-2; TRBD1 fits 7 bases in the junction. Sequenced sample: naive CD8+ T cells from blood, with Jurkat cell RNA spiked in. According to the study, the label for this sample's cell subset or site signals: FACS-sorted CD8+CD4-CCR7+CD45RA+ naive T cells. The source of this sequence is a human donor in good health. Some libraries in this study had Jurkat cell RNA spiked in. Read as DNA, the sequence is TGTGCCAGCAGCTTCGAGACCGGGACAGCGGACGAACTTGGCTACACCTTC. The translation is CASSFETGTADELGYTF.